The next 18 T cell receptor beta chains were all read from a single sample in a study of OX40 agonist ivuxolimab in advanced cancers. The repertoire was sequenced with immunoSEQ multiplex PCR; TCRdb's copy has only in-frame clones and lacks some. Here the sample spans about 95,000 clones, about 91% being singletons. The specimen was CD4+ or CD8+ T cells sorted from blood, collected in a trial of the OX40 agonist ivuxolimab. These TCRs come from an adult with an advanced solid tumor such as melanoma, head and neck, liver or kidney cancer.

The gene calls are TRBV9 and TRBJ2-6, with D perhaps matching TRBD1 (6 bases). This CDR3 region has 15 residues. Germline assignment: CDR1 SGDLS and CDR2 YYNGEE. V lost 4 bases and J lost 2, with 10 bases in between. The CDR3 sequence: CASSLGGAGANVLTF. The CDR3 region has the DNA TGTGCCAGCAGCCTAGGGGGAGCTGGGGCCAACGTCCTGACTTTC.

V is TRBV9 and J is TRBJ2-5; D may match TRBD1 or TRBD2 (5 bases each). V lost 3 bases, J lost 2 bases, and 11 bases lay in between. The CDR3 loop spans 14 amino acids. CDR1 SGDLS and CDR2 YYNGEE come from the germline V gene. CDR3 loop: CASSERGLQETQYF. As DNA, the CDR3 is TGTGCCAGCAGCGAACGGGGCCTACAAGAGACCCAGTACTTC. Full variable domain (missing parts from reference TRBV9 and TRBJ2-5): DSGVTQTPKHLITATGQRVTLRCSPRSGDLSVYWYQQSLDQGLQFLIQYYNGEERAKGNILERFSAQQFPDLHSELNLSSLELGDSALYFCASSERGLQETQYFGPGTRLLVL.

The chain joins TRBV19 to TRBJ2-1; TRBD2 matches at 9 bases. Germline CDR1 LNHDA, CDR2 SQIVND (reference sequence). V trimming: 4 bases; J trimming: 7 bases; junction bases outside the gene matches: 8. The CDR3 contains 15 residues. The CDR3 nucleotides read TGTGCCAGTAGTACGGGACTAGCCTCTGGGAATGAGCAGTTCTTC. Amino acid sequence: CASSTGLASGNEQFF.

The chain employs TRBV6-1 and TRBJ2-7, with D possibly matching TRBD1 (6 bases). Trimming took 1 base from V and 4 from J, leaving 20 bases between them. The CDR3 has 17 residues. The germline V gene has CDR1 MNHNS and CDR2 SASEGT. The CDR3 bases are TGTGCCAGCAGTGAAGATTCAACAGGGTCCAGTATGTACGAGCAGTACTTC. It specifies CASSEDSTGSSMYEQYF.

The chain's CDR3 is CASSVGVGNTGELFF. The CDR3 DNA reads as TGTGCCAGCAGTGTGGGGGTCGGGAACACCGGGGAGCTGTTTTTT. The V call is TRBV2, the J call TRBJ2-2; D may match TRBD1 or TRBD2 (5 bases each). The CDR3 is 15 amino acids. Looked up from germline, CDR1 is SNHLY and CDR2 is FYNNEI. Trimming shortened V by 4 bases and J by 1 base, and 10 bases separated the two germline ends.

The chain couples TRBV7-2 to TRBJ1-2, with unresolved D. Trimming cost V 6 bases and J 0 bases, with 14 bases left between them. This CDR3 contains 15 residues. CDR1 is SGHTA, CDR2 FQGNSA, per germline. Here the CDR3 reads CASSKSGSANYGYTF. The CDR3 nucleotides are TGTGCCAGCAGTAAATCGGGGTCAGCTAACTATGGCTACACCTTC.

The chain combines TRBV6-5 with TRBJ2-7, with 7 bases aligning to TRBD1. Germline loops: CDR1 MNHEY, CDR2 SVGAGI. After removal of 7 bases from V and 3 bases from J, the junction contained 12 bases not matched to a gene. This CDR3 region has 15 residues. Here the CDR3 reads CASKDQGGNYYEQYF. As DNA, the CDR3 is TGTGCCAGCAAAGACCAAGGGGGCAATTACTACGAGCAGTACTTC.

V and J are TRBV2 and TRBJ1-4, with D unresolved. From germline, CDR1 is SNHLY and CDR2 FYNNEI. This CDR3 has 13 residues. Trimming removed 9 bases from V and 7 bases from J, with 15 bases in between. DNA for the CDR3: TGTGCCAGGACGGGAGGACGGGGTGAAAAACTGTTTTTT. Residues: CARTGGRGEKLFF.

The J gene is TRBJ2-3, the V gene TRBV5-4; 8 bases fit TRBD1. The CDR3 has 16 residues. J was trimmed by 3 bases and V by 0 bases; bases with no gene match: 6. Germline V gene sequence: CDR1 SGHNT, CDR2 YYREEE (reference sequence). CDR3 nucleotide sequence: TGTGCCAGCAGCTTGGGAGGCAGGGGGCTTACAGATACGCAGTATTTT. It specifies CASSLGGRGLTDTQYF.

The chain combines TRBV28 with TRBJ1-1, with TRBD1 matching 8 bases. The CDR3 is 15 amino acids. V was pared by 5 bases and J by 1 base, with 6 bases of the junction left unmatched. Per germline, CDR1 MDHEN and CDR2 SYDVKM. CDR3 sequence reads: CASSPGGQANTEAFF. The CDR3 DNA follows: TGTGCCAGCAGTCCAGGGGGCCAGGCGAACACTGAAGCTTTCTTT.

This clone was detected only once. The V call is TRBV6-1, the J call TRBJ2-7; D may be TRBD1 or TRBD2 (5 bases each). Germline V CDR1 and CDR2: MNHNS, SASEGT. V lost 1 base to trimming and J lost 0 bases, with 7 bases between them. This CDR3 spans 14 amino acids. The DNA for the CDR3 is TGTGCCAGCAGTGAAGTGGGGGTCTCCTACGAGCAGTACTTC. This encodes CASSEVGVSYEQYF.

The rearrangement uses TRBV14 and TRBJ2-7, with 7 bases fitting TRBD1. V shed 1 base and J 0 bases; nucleotides not matched to a gene: 6. Germline CDR1 SGHDN, CDR2 FVKESK. The CDR3 extends over 16 amino acids. In DNA, the CDR3 is TGTGCCAGCAGCCAAGGAGGGGACAGAAGCTCCTACGAGCAGTACTTC. Translation gives CASSQGGDRSSYEQYF.

The chain employs TRBV11-2 and TRBJ2-2; 16 positions agree with TRBD2. The trim removed 5 bases at V and 7 bases at J, leaving 7 bases unmatched. The CDR3 is made up of 17 amino acids. CDR1 and CDR2 (germline): SGHAT, FQNNGV. As DNA, the CDR3 is TGTGCCAGCAGCCCGGGACTAGCGGGAGGGTTCGGCGGGGAGCTGTTTTTT. Translated: CASSPGLAGGFGGELFF.

This chain uses TRBV18 with TRBJ1-4; 10 positions match TRBD1. With V trimmed by 5 bases and J by 8 bases, 8 bases remained unmatched. The CDR3 spans 15 residues. Germline V gene data show CDR1 as KGHSH and CDR2 as LQKENI. The CDR3 loop reads CASSVDRGREEKLFF. CDR3 DNA sequence: TGTGCCAGCTCAGTCGACAGGGGGCGGGAAGAAAAACTGTTTTTT.

The chain is built from TRBV19 and TRBJ2-5; D may be TRBD2 (6 bases). V gave up 5 bases and J gave up 1 base, with 11 bases separating them. The germline V gene has CDR1 LNHDA and CDR2 SQIVND (reference sequence). CDR3 length: 14 amino acids. The CDR3 DNA sequence: TGTGCCAGTAGTTGGGGACTGACCCAAGAGACCCAGTACTTC. It specifies CASSWGLTQETQYF. The full variable domain, its missing parts supplied by reference TRBV19 and TRBJ2-5, is DGGITQSPKYLFRKEGQNVTLSCEQNLNHDAMYWYRQDPGQGLRLIYYSQIVNDFQKGDIAEGYSVSREKKESFPLTVTSAQKNPTAFYLCASSWGLTQETQYFGPGTRLLVL.

This CDR3 reads CASTSQGPSTDTQYF. The CDR3 coding sequence is TGTGCCAGCACTTCACAGGGACCGAGCACAGATACGCAGTATTTT. V and J are TRBV6-6 and TRBJ2-3, with a weak D call TRBD1 (6 bases). The CDR3 consists of 15 residues. V was pared by 7 bases and J by 0 bases, with 14 bases between. Germline V lookup: CDR1 MNHNY, CDR2 SVGAGI (reference sequence).

The chain employs TRBV9 and TRBJ2-7; TRBD1 might be the D (5 bases). From germline, CDR1 is SGDLS and CDR2 YYNGEE. Deletions cut 4 bases from V and 5 bases from J, with 19 bases between. The CDR3 contains 15 residues. The CDR3 sequence is CASSSQTGQGDEQYF. The CDR3 DNA is TGTGCCAGCAGCTCCCAGACCGGGCAGGGCGACGAGCAGTACTTC.

This chain connects TRBV7-9 to TRBJ2-1; 11 positions match TRBD2. Germline V gene lookup returns CDR1 SEHNR and CDR2 FQNEAQ (reference sequence). With 1 base clipped from V and 6 bases from J, the junction kept 5 bases outside the gene matches. The CDR3 extends over 16 amino acids. The CDR3 DNA follows: TGTGCCAGCAGCTTAGTTACTAGCGGGAGAGGCAATGAGCAGTTCTTC. Its translation is CASSLVTSGRGNEQFF. The full variable domain, with the rest looked up from reference TRBV7-9 and TRBJ2-1, is DTGVSQNPRHKITKRGQNVTFRCDPISEHNRLYWYRQTLGQGPEFLTYFQNEAQLEKSRLLSDRFSAERPKGSFSTLEIQRTEQGDSAMYLCASSLVTSGRGNEQFFGPGTRLTVL.